This TCR beta chain was sequenced for a study of shared clonotypes between healthy human individuals. Germline-derived CDR1 and CDR2 are SGHRS and YFSETQ. Between the trimmed V and J ends, which lost 5 bases and 6 bases, there was a span of 21 bases. This CDR3 has 16 amino acids. Researchers divided each subset's genomic DNA evenly across several immunoSEQ plates. The method was immunoSEQ multiplex PCR; TCRdb's version includes in-frame clones alone and lacks a portion of them. Among some 2.3 million clones listed, approximately 95% were seen once. The material sequenced was naive CD4+ T cells from PBMCs. Subset reported: CD45RA+ positively selected. This rearrangement joins TRBV5-1 to TRBJ2-1; D perhaps matches TRBD1 (5 bases). The clonotype originates from a man aged 18 to 30 in good health. Some clones in this sample may be carry-over from other donors' samples. CDR3 nucleotide sequence: TGCGCCAGCAGTACACTTGGGGCAGGGCTGGTCAATGAGCAGTTCTTC. This gives the protein CASSTLGAGLVNEQFF.